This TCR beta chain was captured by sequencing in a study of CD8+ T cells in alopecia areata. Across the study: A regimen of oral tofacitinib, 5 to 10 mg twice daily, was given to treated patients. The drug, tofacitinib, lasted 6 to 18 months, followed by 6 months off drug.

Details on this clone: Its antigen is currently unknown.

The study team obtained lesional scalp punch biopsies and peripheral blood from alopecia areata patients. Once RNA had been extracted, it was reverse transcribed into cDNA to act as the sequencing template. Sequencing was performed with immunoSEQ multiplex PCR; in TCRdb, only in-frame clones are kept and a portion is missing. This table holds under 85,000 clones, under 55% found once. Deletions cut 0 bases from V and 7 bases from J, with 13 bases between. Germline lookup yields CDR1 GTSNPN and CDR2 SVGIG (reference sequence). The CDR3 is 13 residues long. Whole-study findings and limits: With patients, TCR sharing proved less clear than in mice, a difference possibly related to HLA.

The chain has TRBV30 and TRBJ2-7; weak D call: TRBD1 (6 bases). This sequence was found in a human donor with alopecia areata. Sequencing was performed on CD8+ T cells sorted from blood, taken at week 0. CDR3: CAWSVQGPQEQYF. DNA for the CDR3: TGTGCCTGGAGTGTACAGGGCCCCCAGGAGCAGTACTTC.